Listed below are T cell receptor beta chains from one sample, sequenced in a study of T cells expressing NK-cell markers. TCRdb reanalyzed the 5' RACE reads and collapses them to one entry per CDR3 protein, without DNA. With 20,000 to 25,000 distinct CDR3 sequences in the sample, the ten largest clones hold 45% to 65%. Sequenced: blood T cells: a sorted CD56 or NKG2C T cell subset, CD4+ or CD8+ T cells, or bulk PBMC T cells (not recorded which). These receptors all come from a man between 18 and 69 years old in good health. The CDR3 runs from the conserved cysteine through the conserved F or W. The order of the fields is V gene, CDR3 length, J gene, CDR3 protein.

TRBV7-9,14,TRBJ2-5,CASSHRTGKETQYF
TRBV27,14,TRBJ2-7,CASSLAGSSYEQYF
TRBV20-1,12,TRBJ1-4,CSAPITNEKLFF
TRBV12-3/TRBV12-4,15,TRBJ2-1,CASSFGTGTYNEQFF
TRBV3-1,17,TRBJ2-7,CASSQEFVRDRPYEQYF
TRBV6-4,15,TRBJ2-1,CASSTDRVSYNEQFF
TRBV15,16,TRBJ2-5,CATSRASGGQVETQYF
TRBV12-3/TRBV12-4,14,TRBJ2-1,CASSLRDRGNEQFF
TRBV30,11,TRBJ1-2,CAWARVGGYTF
TRBV7-2,15,TRBJ2-1,CASRPAGQGYNEQFF
TRBV3-1,13,TRBJ1-1,CASSLTGNTEAFF
TRBV4-2,16,TRBJ2-1,CASSQTQQGEINEQFF
TRBV24-1,17,TRBJ2-1,CATSDSKKRESLNEQFF
TRBV24-1,14,TRBJ2-2,CATSEQGGTGELFF
TRBV18,15,TRBJ2-7,CASSVGRGSSYEQYF
TRBV20-1,15,TRBJ2-7,CSARDAARGPYEQYF
TRBV4-3,14,TRBJ1-5,CASSQDIAVGPQHF
TRBV29-1,12,TRBJ2-1,CSVASSYNEQFF